A single sample gave rise to the 21 T cell receptor beta chains below, sequenced in a study of beta chain features in type 1 diabetes. Sequencing targeted expressed TCRB transcripts, as all isolated RNA had been reverse transcribed. Generated by immunoSEQ multiplex PCR, the TCRdb table keeps only in-frame clones and is missing some. The top ten hold around 0.1% of the sample, which has 680,000 or so clones, around 15% seen once. Sequenced sample: naive CD4+ T cells from blood. The receptors shown here come from a man aged 18 to 29 in good health.

A few counts support this clone. The J gene is TRBJ1-6, the V gene TRBV28; D possibly corresponds to TRBD1 (6 bases). CDR3 length: 14 residues. Germline V gives CDR1 MDHEN, CDR2 SYDVKM. Trimming took off 8 bases at V and 7 bases at J, with 15 bases between the two ends. Written as DNA, the CDR3 is TGTGCCAGCGGCTCGACAGGCCTGAATTCACCCCTCCACTTT. Amino acid sequence: CASGSTGLNSPLHF.

This clone was seen a few times. The rearrangement links TRBV4-3 to TRBJ2-1, with D perhaps TRBD2 (6 bases). CDR1 and CDR2 from the germline V gene are LGHNA and YSLEER. This CDR3 is built from 13 residues. V lost 0 bases to trimming and J lost 15 bases, with 15 bases between them. The CDR3 is CASSQETPLARFF. The CDR3 DNA reads TGCGCCAGCAGCCAAGAAACTCCACTAGCTAGGTTCTTC.

The rearrangement links TRBV21-1 to TRBJ2-7; the table's D call TRBD1 went unverified against the DNA. TRBV21-1 is shown as a pseudogene. The CDR3 consists of 14 residues. CDR3 sequence reads: CASSIRDRYYEQYF. CDR3 bases: TGTGCCAGCAGCATACGGGACAGATACTACGAGCAGTACTTC.

The V and J genes are TRBV6-6 and TRBJ1-2; TRBD1 might be the D (5 bases). Trimming cost V 4 bases and J 5 bases, with 14 bases left between them. The CDR3 is made up of 14 amino acids. The germline CDR1 and CDR2 sequences are MNHNY and SVGAGI (reference sequence). This chain's CDR3 is CASSSDSLTYGYTF. The CDR3 nucleotides are TGTGCCAGCAGTTCAGACAGCCTTACTTATGGCTACACCTTC.

This chain connects TRBV20-1 to TRBJ1-2; no reliable D call. The CDR3 covers 11 residues. Germline CDR1 and CDR2: DFQATT and SNEGSKA (reference sequence). V dropped 1 base and J dropped 14 bases, with 14 bases sitting between them. The CDR3 reads CSARVDTPGTF. The CDR3 DNA is TGCAGTGCTAGAGTTGACACCCCGGGGACCTTC.

In its sample, this clone was seen a few times. Other DNA variants within this sample encode the same CDR3. The chain uses TRBV18 and TRBJ2-1; D tentatively reads TRBD1 or TRBD2 (6 bases each). The ends were cut back, 2 bases at V and 4 bases at J, with 12 bases in the middle. CDR3 size: 15 residues. Germline CDR1 is KGHSH and CDR2 is LQKENI. CDR3 DNA: TGTGCCAGCTCACCAGGGCAGGGGACTTACAATGAGCAGTTCTTC. Protein sequence: CASSPGQGTYNEQFF.

This clone has only a few counts. The sample carries other DNA sequences with the same CDR3. The chain joins TRBV9 to TRBJ1-5; D not resolved. With 2 bases removed from V and 3 bases from J, the gap between germline ends came to 9 bases. The CDR3 is 14 amino acids. CDR1 is SGDLS, CDR2 YYNGEE, per germline. The CDR3 bases are TGTGCCAGCAGCGTTGGACCTCTCAATCAGCCCCAGCATTTT. It is translated as CASSVGPLNQPQHF.

This clone was observed a few times. This chain connects TRBV2 to TRBJ1-1, with TRBD1 identical over 8 bases. This CDR3 region has 15 residues. Germline values: CDR1 SNHLY, CDR2 FYNNEI. The trim removed 3 bases at V and 5 bases at J, leaving 8 bases unmatched. The CDR3 loop reads CASSDQGATNTEAFF. The CDR3 DNA sequence: TGTGCCAGCAGTGATCAGGGGGCTACGAATACTGAAGCTTTCTTT.

This CDR3 reads CATGTDYGYTF. In DNA, the CDR3 is TGCGCCACCGGGACAGACTATGGCTACACCTTC. The V and J genes are TRBV5-1 and TRBJ1-2; 7 bases fit TRBD1. The germline CDR1 and CDR2 sequences are SGHRS and YFSETQ. The CDR3 has 11 amino acids. The V and J ends lost 9 bases and 3 bases, in that order; junction bases with no gene match: 2.

Note on this clone: One junction end does not reproduce the germline sequence, and a read error may be involved. The V and J genes are TRBV5-1 and TRBJ1-1; D gene unclear. CDR1 and CDR2 from the germline V gene are SGHRS and YFSETQ. This CDR3 spans 12 amino acids. This chain's CDR3 is CASSRDNNEAFF. In nucleotides, the CDR3 is TGCGCCAGCAGTCGCGACAACAATGAAGCTTTCTTT. Using reference TRBV5-1 and TRBJ1-1 for the parts outside the CDR3, the full variable domain is KAGVTQTPRYLIKTRGQQVTLSCSPISGHRSVSWYQQTPGQGLQFLFEYFSETQRNKGNFPGRFSGRQFSNSRSEMNVSTLELGDSALYLCASSRDNNEAFFGQGTRLTVV.

J is TRBJ1-1 and V is TRBV6-4; D call uncertain. Germline V gene data show CDR1 as MRHNA and CDR2 as SNTAGT. The V and J ends lost 3 bases and 1 base respectively, with 15 bases between them. The CDR3 contains 16 residues. The chain's CDR3 is CASSEFGGGRNTEAFF. CDR3 DNA: TGTGCCAGCAGTGAATTCGGTGGCGGACGGAACACTGAAGCTTTCTTT.

This clone was seen more than once but under ten times. The chain uses TRBV7-2 and TRBJ1-5; 10 bases are a match to TRBD1. V was pared by 0 bases and J by 4 bases, with 3 bases of the junction left unmatched. Germline V gives CDR1 SGHTA, CDR2 FQGNSA. This CDR3 contains 16 residues. CDR3: CASSLAGGQGNQPQHF. CDR3 nucleotides: TGTGCCAGCAGCTTAGCAGGGGGACAGGGGAATCAGCCCCAGCATTTT.

The V and J genes are TRBV15 and TRBJ1-3; no clear D gene. The CDR3 covers 15 residues. The germline V and J ends were trimmed by 0 bases and 1 base, with 7 bases remaining between them. Germline assignment: CDR1 LNHNV and CDR2 YYDKDF (reference sequence). The CDR3 region has the DNA TGTGCCACCAGCAGAGATCAAGTATCTGGAAACACCATATATTTT. Protein product: CATSRDQVSGNTIYF.

A remark on this clone: Other DNA sequences in the sample encode the same CDR3. The gene calls are TRBV5-1 and TRBJ1-1, with 7 bases identical to TRBD1. Losses at the gene ends were 4 bases for V and 4 bases for J; bases not matched to a gene: 7. The germline CDR1 and CDR2 sequences are SGHRS and YFSETQ. The CDR3 is made up of 14 amino acids. The CDR3 protein is CASSLLQGSTEAFF. CDR3 coding DNA: TGCGCCAGCAGCCTACTACAGGGGAGCACTGAAGCTTTCTTT.

Only a few counts were recorded for this clone. The V call is TRBV28, the J call TRBJ2-6; 7 bases map to TRBD1. Unmatched junction bases numbered 7, after V lost 9 bases and J lost 2 bases. CDR3 length: 15 residues. Per the germline V gene, CDR1 is MDHEN and CDR2 is SYDVKM. DNA of the CDR3: TGTGCCAGTGGGACAGCTACCACTGGGGCCAACGTCCTGACTTTC. Amino acid sequence: CASGTATTGANVLTF.

This clone showed up just a few times. This chain joins TRBV6-6 and TRBJ2-4; TRBD2 agrees at 8 bases. J gave up 5 bases and V 6 bases, and 3 bases lay outside the gene matches. Germline lookup yields CDR1 MNHNY and CDR2 SVGAGI (reference sequence). There are 13 residues in the CDR3. This chain's CDR3 is CASRTSAENIQYF. As DNA, the CDR3 is TGTGCCAGCAGGACTAGCGCGGAAAACATTCAGTACTTC.

The chain employs TRBV7-3 and TRBJ1-1; no reliable D call. Looked up from germline, CDR1 is SGHTA and CDR2 is FQGTGA. The CDR3 length is 13 residues. V lost 5 bases, J lost 0 bases, and 7 bases lay in between. CDR3 DNA: TGTGCCAGCAGCCCCTCGATGAACACTGAAGCTTTCTTT. It specifies CASSPSMNTEAFF.

There are many counts of this clone. This CDR3 is CASWTGSSNQPQHF. CDR3 bases: TGTGCCAGTTGGACAGGGAGCAGCAATCAGCCCCAGCATTTT. The chain combines TRBV10-3 with TRBJ1-5; TRBD1 agrees at 8 bases. Trimming at V came to 10 bases and at J to 1 base, leaving 6 bases not matched to a gene. The CDR3 runs to 14 residues. In germline, CDR1 is ENHRY, CDR2 SYGVKD.

This clone showed up just a few times. The V and J genes are TRBV5-4 and TRBJ2-3; no firm D call. The V end was cut by 0 bases, the J end by 5 bases, with 7 bases between. The CDR3 loop spans 13 amino acids. Germline-derived CDR1 and CDR2 are SGHNT and YYREEE (reference sequence). The CDR3 DNA sequence: TGTGCCAGCAGCTTGGGCTCGAAAGATACGCAGTATTTT. Amino acid sequence: CASSLGSKDTQYF. Variable domain in full (rest from reference TRBV5-4 and TRBJ2-3): ETGVTQSPTHLIKTRGQQVTLRCSSQSGHNTVSWYQQALGQGPQFIFQYYREEENGRGNFPPRFSGLQFPNYSSELNVNALELDDSALYLCASSLGSKDTQYFGPGTRLTVL.

The rearrangement links TRBV7-9 to TRBJ2-5; TRBD1 is a possible D gene (6 bases). CDR3 size: 14 residues. V shed 2 bases and J shed 2 bases, with 9 bases lying between them. The germline CDR1 and CDR2 sequences are SEHNR and FQNEAQ (reference sequence). The CDR3 loop reads CASSLTGPQETQYF. CDR3 DNA: TGTGCCAGCAGCTTAACAGGGCCTCAAGAGACCCAGTACTTC.

This clone was observed a handful of times. The gene calls are TRBV4-2 and TRBJ2-6; D uncertain. Germline lookup yields CDR1 LGHNA and CDR2 YNFKEQ. CDR3 length: 17 amino acids. Trimming cost V 0 bases and J 1 base, with 10 bases left between them. DNA for the CDR3: TGTGCCAGCAGCCAAGAAGGCACCTTATCTGGGGCCAACGTCCTGACTTTC. This translates into CASSQEGTLSGANVLTF.